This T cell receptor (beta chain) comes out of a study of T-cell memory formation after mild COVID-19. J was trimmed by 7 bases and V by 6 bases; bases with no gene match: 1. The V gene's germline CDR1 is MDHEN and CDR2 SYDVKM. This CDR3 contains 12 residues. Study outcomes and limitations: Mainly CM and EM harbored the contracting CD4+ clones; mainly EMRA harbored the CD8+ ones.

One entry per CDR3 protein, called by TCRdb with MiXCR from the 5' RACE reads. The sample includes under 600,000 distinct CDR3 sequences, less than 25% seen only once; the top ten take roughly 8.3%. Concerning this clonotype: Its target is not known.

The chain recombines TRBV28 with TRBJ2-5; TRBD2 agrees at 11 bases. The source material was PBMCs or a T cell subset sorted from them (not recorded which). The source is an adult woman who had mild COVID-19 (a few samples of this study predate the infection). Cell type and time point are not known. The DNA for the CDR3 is TGTGCCAGCAGGGGGACTAGCGGGACCCAGTACTTC. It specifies CASRGTSGTQYF.